The source of this T cell receptor beta chain is a study of blood T cell repertoires in COVID-19. Whole-study context: The origin of the acute and convalescent COVID-19 samples was the United States, Italy and Spain. Sample material is recorded as cDNA or gDNA derived from T cells, B-cell-depleted T cells, or PBMCs.

CDR1 is SGHTS, CDR2 YDEGEE, per germline. The V and J ends lost 0 bases and 7 bases respectively, with 13 bases between them. The CDR3 has 14 residues. In the source study's methods: Estimated nucleated cell counts came from reference gene primer amplification. Data came from immunoSEQ multiplex PCR; TCRdb stores just in-frame clones and leaves some out. The V and J calls and clone size are taken from that table; D and trimming were inferred from the DNA. The sample carries around 100,000 clones, approximately 82% recorded once. This clone has only one observation. This sequence joins TRBV5-8 and TRBJ1-2, with D unclear. The specimen sequenced was peripheral blood. The TCR originated in a man aged 55 to 70 with active or convalescent COVID-19. In DNA, the CDR3 is TGTGCCAGCAGCTTGGCAGGCGCCTCTTCTGGCTACACCTTC. The encoded protein is CASSLAGASSGYTF.